Following are 16 T cell receptor beta chains from one sample sequenced in a study of blood T cell repertoires in COVID-19. Generated by immunoSEQ multiplex PCR, the TCRdb table keeps only in-frame clones and is missing some. The data show around 200,000 clones, about 86% seen once. Sequencing was done on a sample of peripheral blood. The receptors were sampled from a woman aged 18-35 years who had recovered from COVID-19.

This chain joins TRBV4-3 and TRBJ1-5; D may be TRBD1 (6 bases). Germline assignment: CDR1 LGHNA and CDR2 YSLEER. V lost 5 bases and J 7 bases, leaving 18 bases between the germline ends. The CDR3 has 15 amino acids. The CDR3 loop is CASSGGTGPRQPQHF. In DNA form, the CDR3 reads TGCGCCAGCAGCGGAGGAACAGGGCCTCGACAGCCCCAGCATTTT.

V usage is TRBV10-3 and J usage is TRBJ1-1; the D gene is possibly TRBD1 (6 bases). From germline, CDR1 is ENHRY and CDR2 SYGVKD. Trimming took 2 bases from V and 5 from J, leaving 12 bases between them. The CDR3 contains 14 residues. DNA for the CDR3: TGTGCCATCAGTGAGAGGGGGGGTGTGACTGAAGCTTTCTTT. Protein product: CAISERGGVTEAFF.

This chain uses TRBV12-3 or TRBV12-4 with TRBJ2-2; no reliable D call. This CDR3 region has 12 residues. V dropped 6 bases and J dropped 4 bases, with 6 bases sitting between them. CDR3 bases: TGTGCCAGCAGCTATGTCACCGGGGAGCTGTTTTTT. Translating it yields CASSYVTGELFF.

V is TRBV19 and J is TRBJ1-6; maybe TRBD1 (5 bases). With 7 bases removed from V and 14 bases from J, the gap between germline ends came to 24 bases. This CDR3 has 15 residues. From germline, CDR1 is LNHDA and CDR2 SQIVND (reference sequence). The DNA for the CDR3 is TGTGCCAGTAAGTCGGGGGTCCTAAGAAGCGGTTCCCTCCACTTT. It specifies CASKSGVLRSGSLHF. Supplemented by reference TRBV19 and TRBJ1-6, the full variable domain reads DGGITQSPKYLFRKEGQNVTLSCEQNLNHDAMYWYRQDPGQGLRLIYYSQIVNDFQKGDIAEGYSVSREKKESFPLTVTSAQKNPTAFYLCASKSGVLRSGSLHFGNGTRLTVT.

J is TRBJ2-3 and V is TRBV30, with 10 bases lining up with TRBD2. CDR3 size: 19 residues. The ends lost 5 bases at V and 4 bases at J; junction bases unmatched: 21. The V gene's germline CDR1 is GTSNPN and CDR2 SVGIG (reference sequence). CDR3 loop: CAWGPHRKPLAGVPDTQYF. In DNA, the CDR3 is TGTGCCTGGGGACCTCACCGAAAACCCCTAGCGGGAGTTCCAGATACGCAGTATTTT.

V usage is TRBV9 and J usage is TRBJ2-5; TRBD2 matches 8 bases. Unmatched junction bases numbered 7, after V lost 2 bases and J lost 1 base. The V gene's germline CDR1 is SGDLS and CDR2 YYNGEE. CDR3 length: 16 amino acids. This chain's CDR3 is CASSVGPTSGQETQYF. DNA for the CDR3: TGTGCCAGCAGCGTCGGCCCAACTAGCGGCCAAGAGACCCAGTACTTC.

The chain uses TRBV9 and TRBJ2-1; possibly TRBD1 for D (5 bases). V was trimmed by 0 bases and J by 3 bases, leaving 13 bases between them. Germline CDR1 SGDLS, CDR2 YYNGEE. CDR3 length: 16 amino acids. CDR3 region: CASSVDPGNVYNEQFF. The CDR3, as DNA: TGTGCCAGCAGCGTAGACCCAGGGAATGTCTACAATGAGCAGTTCTTC.

The table lists this clone with a count of one. The chain recombines TRBV7-2 with TRBJ2-6, with D uncertain. Trimming removed 1 base from V and 4 bases from J, with 8 bases in between. Germline V gene lookup returns CDR1 SGHTA and CDR2 FQGNSA. The CDR3 extends over 15 amino acids. The CDR3 DNA sequence: TGTGCCAGCAGCTTAGGAACATCCGGGGCCAACGTCCTGACTTTC. Residues: CASSLGTSGANVLTF.

V is TRBV14 and J is TRBJ2-5; 13 positions match TRBD2. J was trimmed by 1 base and V by 5 bases; bases with no gene match: 4. The CDR3 spans 16 residues. CDR1 and CDR2 (germline): SGHDN, FVKESK. Written as DNA, the CDR3 is TGTGCCAGCAGCTCACTAGCGGGGGGGATCCAAGAGACCCAGTACTTC. Its translation: CASSSLAGGIQETQYF.

This clone came up once. The chain links TRBV27 to TRBJ2-7; perhaps TRBD2 as D (6 bases). Germline loops: CDR1 MNHEY, CDR2 SMNVEV (reference sequence). The CDR3 spans 14 residues. V was trimmed by 3 bases and J by 5 bases, leaving 14 bases between them. In DNA, the CDR3 is TGTGCCAGCAGTTTGGGGGGAGACATCCACGAGCAGTACTTC. It yields the protein CASSLGGDIHEQYF.

The J gene is TRBJ1-2, the V gene TRBV5-8; perhaps TRBD1 as D (5 bases). This CDR3 has 13 residues. V was cut by 7 bases and J by 6 bases, with 16 bases left in between. Per the germline V gene, CDR1 is SGHTS and CDR2 is YDEGEE. CDR3 nucleotides: TGTGCCAGCTCAGGCGGGGGTCCCCATGGCTACACCTTC. Protein: CASSGGGPHGYTF.

The chain couples TRBV7-8 to TRBJ2-1; 11 positions match TRBD2. Per the germline V gene, CDR1 is SGHVS and CDR2 is FQNEAQ. The CDR3 spans 19 residues. The V and J ends lost 1 base and 1 base, in that order; junction bases with no gene match: 9. CDR3 bases: TGTGCCAGCAGCTTAGATGTTATGTCTAGCGGGGGGTCCTACAATGAGCAGTTCTTC. Protein: CASSLDVMSSGGSYNEQFF.

The chain recombines TRBV29-1 with TRBJ1-1; D is possibly TRBD1 (5 bases). V lost 3 bases, J lost 5 bases, and 13 bases lay in between. Germline CDR1 SQVTM, CDR2 ANQGSEA. This CDR3 spans 13 amino acids. DNA for the CDR3: TGCAGCGTTGAGGCCAGGGTAGGGACTGAAGCTTTCTTT. It is translated as CSVEARVGTEAFF.

The genes are TRBV24-1 and TRBJ1-2; D not certain. The CDR3 length is 17 residues. V was cut by 4 bases and J by 2 bases, with 19 bases left in between. From germline, CDR1 is KGHDR and CDR2 SFDVKD. CDR3 nucleotides: TGTGCCACCAGTGACCCTGGGGAGAAAGGGTCGAACTATGGCTACACCTTC. Protein sequence: CATSDPGEKGSNYGYTF.

The gene calls are TRBV5-4 and TRBJ2-1; TRBD1 is a possible D gene (5 bases). Germline V lookup: CDR1 SGHNT, CDR2 YYREEE (reference sequence). The CDR3 extends over 14 amino acids. Trimming shortened V by 3 bases and J by 1 base, and 8 bases separated the two germline ends. The CDR3 protein is CASSSRQSYNEQFF. For the CDR3, the DNA is TGTGCCAGCAGCTCGCGACAGTCCTACAATGAGCAGTTCTTC.

V is TRBV6-1 and J is TRBJ2-7; a weak D match, TRBD1 (5 bases). Germline V gives CDR1 MNHNS, CDR2 SASEGT. V lost 6 bases, J lost 1 base, and 10 bases lay in between. This CDR3 comprises 13 residues. The DNA for the CDR3 is TGTGCCAGCAGCATAACAGGATCCTACGAGCAGTACGTC. Its translation: CASSITGSYEQYV.